Shown below are 3 T cell receptor beta chains from a single sample sequenced in a study of graft-versus-host responses after intestinal transplantation. Assay: immunoSEQ multiplex PCR; the TCRdb copy retains only in-frame clones and omits some. The profile covers roughly 11,000 clones, with about 80% appearing a single time and about 4.3% taken by the ten largest. Graft specimens yielded both intraepithelial and lamina propria lymphocytes. This material consisted of ileum tissue, taken 142 days after intestinal transplantation. These receptors all stem from a human patient who received an intestinal transplant, so some T cells may come from the graft donor.

In its sample, this clone was seen once. The J gene is TRBJ2-2, the V gene TRBV11-2; the D is unclear. V was clipped by 2 bases and J by 5 bases, with 9 bases between them. Germline V CDR1 and CDR2: SGHAT, FQNNGV. This CDR3 comprises 14 residues. The CDR3 sequence is CASSLTRLTGELFF. CDR3 nucleotide sequence: TGTGCCAGCAGCTTAACCAGGCTTACCGGGGAGCTGTTTTTT.

The chain is built from TRBV27 and TRBJ2-2; D not certain. The germline gives CDR1 MNHEY, CDR2 SMNVEV (reference sequence). This CDR3 region has 14 residues. The V end lost 7 bases, the J end lost 6 bases, and 15 bases lay between the germline ends. The CDR3 region is CASTRATYPGELFF. CDR3 bases: TGTGCCAGCACCCGAGCGACGTATCCCGGGGAGCTGTTTTTT.

The V gene is TRBV2, the J gene TRBJ1-5, with a tentative D call TRBD1 (6 bases). There are 15 residues in the CDR3. Trimming cost V 6 bases and J 3 bases, with 15 bases left between them. Germline-derived CDR1 and CDR2 are SNHLY and FYNNEI. CDR3: CASRGATGTNQPQHF. Written as DNA, the CDR3 is TGTGCCAGCAGGGGGGCGACAGGTACCAATCAGCCCCAGCATTTT.